This entry is about one TCR beta chain. This clonotype has a handful of counts. The specificity of this receptor is unknown. No much larger clonotype is one base removed from it; base qualities were not supplied. The receptor library was made with RT-PCR. The sequencing machine was an Illumina HiSeq 2500. Using fastp trimming at Q25 and MiXCR clonotype assembly, TCRdb reanalyzed the public sequencing data and kept in-frame beta chains. Each record represents a unique CDR3 protein, reported with the most common genes and DNA among its rows. In this sample the table shows a few hundred thousand distinct CDR3 sequences, 20% to 25% of which occur a single time. Of the sample, approximately 10% falls within the top ten clones. This record belongs to a study of response to subunit inactivated influenza vaccine (dated by TCRdb to the late 2010s). For the study in its entirety: Deep quantitative T cell receptor repertoire profiling was used in the study to track responses to a trivalent subunit inactivated influenza vaccine.

Cut back by 1 base and 3 bases, the V and J ends lie 4 bases apart. The CDR3 covers 13 residues, taking in both the cysteine and the phenylalanine. Only the CDR3 DNA is retained, 39 bases long and in frame from the first base. What the work shows at the level of the full study, not this receptor alone: According to the authors, only a limited number of new T cells may be recruited by each seasonal influenza vaccination.

The chain is encoded by TRBV12-3 or TRBV12-4 joined to TRBJ1-5; confidence is insufficient to name the D gene. This receptor was taken from a man between 50 and 69 years old who received an inactivated influenza vaccine. Donor details come from another sample of the same person, matched by shared clones. The sequencing here drew on PBMCs from blood, taken less than 22 months after vaccination. Here the CDR3 is given as CASSLGDNQPQHF. Read as DNA, the sequence is TGTGCCAGCAGTTTAGGGGACAATCAGCCCCAGCATTTT.